The T cell receptor beta chain described here comes from a study of cytomegalovirus exposure and HLA in healthy donors. Study observations and caveats: In a later analysis, a missense DCLRE1C variant was linked to TCR beta V- and J-gene trimming. What was likely a sequencing artifact was a cluster of highly shared sequence variants. Some TCR beta chains (about 170 of them) were listed as cytomegalovirus-associated.

Concerning this clone: Its antigen is unidentified.

Germline-derived CDR1 and CDR2 are PRHDT and FYEKMQ (reference sequence). Unmatched junction bases numbered 16, after V lost 4 bases and J lost 5 bases. There are 17 residues in the CDR3. The PCR was carried out with 60 Vbeta primers and 13 Jbeta primers. Generated by immunoSEQ multiplex PCR, the TCRdb table keeps only in-frame clones and is missing some. Of some 140,000 clones in the sample, about 79% were seen once. This clonotype was obtained from a female donor in good health and CMV-seropositive. The J gene is TRBJ2-5, the V gene TRBV13; 7 bases fit TRBD2. Sequenced: PBMCs. CDR3 protein: CASSSTRGGSSHETQYF. CDR3 coding DNA: TGTGCCAGCAGCTCCACTAGGGGCGGGAGCAGCCACGAGACCCAGTACTTC.